The T cell receptor beta chain described here comes from a study of tumor-infiltrating lymphocytes in primary liver carcinoma. Study information: Those enrolled were patients of both sexes, who were aged 30 to 69 years.

The input was 450 to 500 ng total RNA; TCR beta cDNA was made from it with a constant-region primer. Three nested multiplex PCR rounds, a slightly modified ARM-PCR method, built the TCR beta libraries. Use of TRBV1-TRBV30 forward primers with a C-beta reverse primer characterized the first two PCR rounds, which lasted approximately 11 cycles each. TCRdb reanalysed the multiplex PCR reads using MiXCR and keeps one entry per CDR3 protein. The repertoire holds roughly 120,000 distinct CDR3 sequences, with 60% to 80% as singletons. Points on this clonotype: Its antigen is unknown.

Bulk tissue was left unsorted, and RNA and DNA were co-extracted from 20-30 mg of it. Each tumor had five separate regions sampled. Notes on the study in general: Tumor region pairs showed greater overlap than either tumor-adjacent or tumor-blood pairs did.

Germline trimming cut 4 bases from V and 1 base from J; bases unmatched to any gene: 13. From germline, CDR1 is SGHAT and CDR2 FQNNGV. The CDR3 spans 19 residues. Material: liver tumor tissue from sampling region 3. Subset of the sample: tumor region T3, left-lateral pole. The V gene is TRBV11-2, the J gene TRBJ2-1; the match to TRBD2 covers 10 bases. The clonotype originates from a woman between 55 and 75 years old with primary liver carcinoma and hepatitis B virus infection. CDR3 DNA: TGTGCCAGCAGCTCCTCCTGGACTAGCGGAGGGACTTCCTACAATGAGCAGTTCTTC. It specifies CASSSSWTSGGTSYNEQFF.